The following is a T cell receptor (beta chain) sequence with its context. Only one count was recorded for this clone. It lacks a known antigen. One base away there is no much larger clone; base qualities are not given. This sample was included in a study of blood T cell repertoires in COVID-19 (dated by TCRdb to about 2020). Regarding the study in general: Collaborator samples came from the United States, Italy and Spain and covered acute and convalescent phases of COVID-19. Samples were obtained from the ongoing ImmuneRACE study (first 160 participants) and from approximately 1,200 subjects provided by 6 global collaborators. The prospective study material was composed of cDNA or gDNA derived from T cells, B-cell-depleted T cells, or PBMCs. Deeply sampled blood TCRbeta repertoires from subjects exposed to, actively infected with, or recovered from COVID-19 were included in the dataset. Sample metadata almost always included a de-identified subject ID, COVID-19 status, age in years and sex. Where available, HLA class I and class II types were obtained from metadata supplied by the sample provider rather than from assay-based typing. The repertoires were released in a freely available public database intended as a resource for research on the immune response to SARS-CoV-2.

TCRbeta CDR3 regions were amplified from genomic DNA using the immunoSEQ Assay, a bias-controlled multiplex PCR. The study's own analysis went as follows. The number of nucleated cells in each sample was estimated by amplification of reference gene primers within the assay. Sequence reads were collapsed and filtered to measure the absolute abundance of every unique TCRbeta CDR3 rearrangement. For each sample, productive Simpson clonality was calculated as the square root of Simpson's diversity index across productive rearrangements. Drawn from immuneACCESS, this table holds only the in-frame rearrangements with V and J called that TCRdb kept. Clones are partly lost; checked studies trace under half to an unresolved V gene and leave the rest unexplained. For V, J and clone size, that table is used; D and trimming come from the DNA. Recorded for this sample are about 150,000 clones; about 85% of them occurred a single time. Under 0.8% of the sample comes from the top ten.

Via the germline V gene, CDR1 is MDHEN and CDR2 SYDVKM. For this chain, trimming is 4 bases at the V end and 4 bases at the J end, and the number of junction bases without a gene match is 13. The CDR3 runs 18 amino acids, cysteine and phenylalanine included. Only CDR3 DNA is held: 54 bases, read in frame from base 1. In Seattle, one collaborating source enrolled patients while the infection was active and tracked those patients longitudinally over the course of disease. The collaborating institutions used their own protocols to collect whole blood in K2EDTA tubes. For TCRbeta analysis, collaborators shipped samples as frozen whole blood, isolated PBMCs, or DNA extracted from either of those sample types. Overall study results and their limits: Clinical and demographic metadata were provided uncurated, with the amount varying by source and participant.

This TCR was sampled from a man aged 55-75 years with COVID-19, enrolled during active disease. The sample comprised peripheral blood. The chain uses TRBV28 and TRBJ1-5; 10 bases in between match TRBD1. DNA sequence: TGTGCCAGCAGTTCCGACCACGGGGACAGGGGTCGTAATCAGCCCCAGCATTTT. This codes for CASSSDHGDRGRNQPQHF. With all but the CDR3 taken from the reference TRBV28 and TRBJ1-5 genes, the full variable domain is: DVKVTQSSRYLVKRTGEKVFLECVQDMDHENMFWYRQDPGLGLRLIYFSYDVKMKEKGDIPEGYSVSREKKERFSLILESASTNQTSMYLCASSSDHGDRGRNQPQHFGDGTRLSIL.